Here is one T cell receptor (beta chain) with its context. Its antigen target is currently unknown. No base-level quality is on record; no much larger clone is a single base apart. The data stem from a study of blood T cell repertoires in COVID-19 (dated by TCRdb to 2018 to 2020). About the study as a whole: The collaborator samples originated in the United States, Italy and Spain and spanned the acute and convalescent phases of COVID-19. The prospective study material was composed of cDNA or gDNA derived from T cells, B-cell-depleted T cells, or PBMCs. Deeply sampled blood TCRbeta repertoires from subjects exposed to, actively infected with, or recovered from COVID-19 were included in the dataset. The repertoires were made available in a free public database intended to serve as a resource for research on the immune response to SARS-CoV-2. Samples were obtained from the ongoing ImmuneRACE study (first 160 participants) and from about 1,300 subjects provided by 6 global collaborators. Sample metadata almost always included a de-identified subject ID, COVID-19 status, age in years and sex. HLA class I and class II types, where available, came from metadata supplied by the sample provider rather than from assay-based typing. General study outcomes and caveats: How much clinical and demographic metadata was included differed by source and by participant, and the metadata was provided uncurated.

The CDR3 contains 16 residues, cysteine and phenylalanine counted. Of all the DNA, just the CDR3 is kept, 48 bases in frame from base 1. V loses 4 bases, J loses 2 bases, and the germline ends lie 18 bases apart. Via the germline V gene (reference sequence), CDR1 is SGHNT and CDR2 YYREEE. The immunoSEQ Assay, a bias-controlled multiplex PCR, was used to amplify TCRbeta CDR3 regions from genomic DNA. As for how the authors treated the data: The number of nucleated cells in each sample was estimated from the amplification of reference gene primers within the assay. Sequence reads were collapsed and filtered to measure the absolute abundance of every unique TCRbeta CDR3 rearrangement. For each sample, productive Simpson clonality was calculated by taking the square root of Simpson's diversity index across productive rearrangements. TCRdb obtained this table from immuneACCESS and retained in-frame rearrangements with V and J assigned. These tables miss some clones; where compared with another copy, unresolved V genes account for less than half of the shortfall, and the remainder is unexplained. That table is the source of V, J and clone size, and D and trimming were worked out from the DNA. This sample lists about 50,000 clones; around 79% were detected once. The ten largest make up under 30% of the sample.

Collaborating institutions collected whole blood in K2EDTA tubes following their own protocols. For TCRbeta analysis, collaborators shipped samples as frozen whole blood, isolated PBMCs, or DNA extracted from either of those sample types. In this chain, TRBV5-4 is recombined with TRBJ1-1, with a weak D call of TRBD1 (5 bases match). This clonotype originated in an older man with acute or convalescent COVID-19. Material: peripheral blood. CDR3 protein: CASSPSRGGGNTEAFF. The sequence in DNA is TGTGCCAGCAGCCCATCCCGGGGCGGGGGTAACACTGAAGCTTTCTTT.